The 21 T cell receptor beta chains listed next were all sequenced from one sample in a study of T-cell memory formation after mild COVID-19. MiXCR, run by TCRdb on the 5' RACE reads, gives a single entry per CDR3 protein. The table shows more than 300,000 distinct CDR3 sequences, with around an eighth occurring only once. The sequencing input was PBMCs or a T cell subset sorted from them (not recorded which). The receptors stem from a man aged 18-30 years who had mild COVID-19 (a few samples of this study predate the infection). Cell type and time point are not known.

Many counts were recorded for this clonotype. This chain links TRBV29-1 with TRBJ1-2, with TRBD1 identical over 8 bases. Trimming took 7 bases from V and 7 from J; bases not matched to a gene: 14. Germline CDR1 and CDR2: SQVTM and ANQGSEA. The length of the CDR3 is 14 residues. The CDR3: CSAAGGQGAVGYTF. In DNA form, the CDR3 reads TGCAGCGCCGCCGGAGGGCAGGGGGCTGTTGGCTACACCTTC.

In this sample, this clonotype turned up a few times. The chain carries TRBV20-1 and TRBJ2-3; D might be TRBD1 or TRBD2, each matching 5 bases. Germline V gives CDR1 DFQATT, CDR2 SNEGSKA (reference sequence). The CDR3 length is 16 residues. Deletions cut 0 bases from V and 3 bases from J, with 16 bases between. Written as DNA, the CDR3 is TGCAGTGCTAGAGATTTCGGGGCGGTCGAAACAGATACGCAGTATTTT. Translation: CSARDFGAVETDTQYF.

This clonotype was counted only a few times. The chain joins TRBV30 to TRBJ1-2, with D unresolved. V gave up 1 base and J gave up 8 bases, with 8 bases separating them. Germline assignment: CDR1 GTSNPN and CDR2 SVGIG (reference sequence). This CDR3 region has 11 residues. The CDR3 sequence is CAWSGGGGYTF. The CDR3 nucleotides are TGTGCCTGGAGTGGAGGAGGAGGCTACACCTTC.

In this sample, this clonotype turned up a few times. The rearrangement uses TRBV7-6 and TRBJ2-5, with 10 bases that match TRBD1. Germline CDR1 reads SGHVS; CDR2 reads FNYEAQ. The CDR3 runs to 16 residues. V dropped 5 bases and J dropped 2; count of bases not matched to a gene: 8. The CDR3 reads CASSKPWDRGQETQYF. CDR3 in DNA: TGTGCCAGCAGCAAACCCTGGGACAGGGGACAAGAGACCCAGTACTTC.

In this sample, this clonotype turned up a few times. V and J are TRBV5-5 and TRBJ2-7, with 7 nucleotides matching TRBD1. CDR3 length: 13 amino acids. Germline V gives CDR1 SGHKS, CDR2 YYEKEE (reference sequence). V trimming: 5 bases; J trimming: 5 bases; junction bases outside the gene matches: 7. In nucleotides, the CDR3 is TGTGCCAGCAGGTTGACAGGGTCCCACGAGCAGTACGTC. It translates to CASRLTGSHEQYV.

As DNA, the CDR3 is TGTGCCTCCAGCTATATCGGGGGGGCCGAATTCTACGCGCAGTATTTT. Protein sequence: CASSYIGGAEFYAQYF. The J gene is TRBJ2-3, the V gene TRBV3-1; 8 bases align to TRBD2. Germline CDR1 LGHDT, CDR2 YNNKEL (reference sequence). V lost 11 bases, J lost 10 bases, and 23 bases stayed unmatched. The CDR3 has 16 amino acids.

This clonotype appeared many times. This chain joins TRBV15 and TRBJ2-5, with TRBD1 matching over 7 bases. The CDR3 length is 17 residues. The V gene's germline CDR1 is LNHNV and CDR2 YYDKDF (reference sequence). Losses at the gene ends were 0 bases for V and 1 base for J; bases not matched to a gene: 8. The CDR3 nucleotides are TGTGCCACCAGCAGAGAGGCAGGGGGTAAACCCCAAGAGACCCAGTACTTC. Residues: CATSREAGGKPQETQYF.

This clonotype was recorded a few times. This chain joins TRBV19 and TRBJ2-7; no firm D call. CDR1 and CDR2 from the germline V gene are LNHDA and SQIVND (reference sequence). V lost 5 bases and J 6 bases, leaving 8 bases between the germline ends. The CDR3 totals 11 residues. The CDR3 loop reads CASSDQGEQYF. CDR3 nucleotide sequence: TGTGCCAGTAGTGACCAAGGCGAGCAGTACTTC.

This clonotype was observed a handful of times. The chain has TRBV20-1 and TRBJ2-5; D not resolved. Trimming stripped 2 bases from V and 1 base from J, with 2 bases between. The CDR3 totals 11 residues. Germline V gene lookup returns CDR1 DFQATT and CDR2 SNEGSKA (reference sequence). CDR3 loop: CSARLQETQYF. CDR3 DNA: TGCAGTGCTAGACTCCAAGAGACCCAGTACTTC.

This chain uses TRBV6-5 with TRBJ1-2, with no clear D. Germline CDR1 reads MNHEY; CDR2 reads SVGAGI. The CDR3 has 16 amino acids. V was trimmed by 0 bases and J by 5 bases, leaving 16 bases between them. CDR3 region: CASSYSSPGYFYGYTF. The CDR3 nucleotides read TGTGCCAGCAGTTACTCGTCCCCGGGCTATTTTTATGGCTACACCTTC.

This clonotype was counted only a few times. V usage is TRBV5-1 and J usage is TRBJ1-1, with a weak D call TRBD1 (6 bases). This CDR3 contains 16 residues. Trimming cost V 4 bases and J 1 base, with 17 bases left between them. CDR1 SGHRS and CDR2 YFSETQ come from the germline V gene. The CDR3 reads CASSQLPGASNTEAFF. The CDR3, as DNA: TGCGCCAGCAGCCAACTTCCAGGGGCTTCGAACACTGAAGCTTTCTTT.

CDR3 region: CASSEGSFTEAFF. The DNA for the CDR3 is TGTGCCAGCAGTGAAGGGTCGTTCACTGAAGCTTTCTTT. This chain connects TRBV3-1 to TRBJ1-1; D gene uncertain. Germline lookup yields CDR1 LGHDT and CDR2 YNNKEL (reference sequence). Trimming left V 6 bases short and J 4 bases short, with 12 bases between. The CDR3 spans 13 residues.

The rearrangement links TRBV5-1 to TRBJ2-3, with a possible D match to TRBD2 (6 bases). Trimming cost V 3 bases and J 0 bases, with 14 bases left between them. In germline, CDR1 is SGHRS, CDR2 YFSETQ. CDR3 size: 16 residues. The CDR3 DNA sequence: TGCGCCAGCAGCTCAACCGGGACTCCCAGCACAGATACGCAGTATTTT. Translating it yields CASSSTGTPSTDTQYF.

Only a few counts were recorded for this clonotype. This chain connects TRBV7-2 to TRBJ1-2; D is undetermined. V dropped 5 bases and J dropped 8 bases, with 9 bases sitting between them. Germline CDR1 and CDR2: SGHTA and FQGNSA. The CDR3 spans 11 residues. The CDR3 loop reads CASSPRGGYTF. CDR3 nucleotide sequence: TGTGCCAGCAGCCCTCGTGGGGGCTACACCTTC.

The V and J genes are TRBV2 and TRBJ2-5; a weak D match, TRBD2 (5 bases). The V end was cut by 2 bases, the J end by 4 bases, with 8 bases between. This CDR3 has 13 amino acids. In germline, CDR1 is SNHLY, CDR2 FYNNEI. The DNA of the CDR3 is TGTGCCAGCAGTGAACCACGGGGAGAGACCCAGTACTTC. It is translated as CASSEPRGETQYF. Filled out from reference TRBV2 and TRBJ2-5, the complete variable domain reads EPEVTQTPSHQVTQMGQEVILRCVPISNHLYFYWYRQILGQKVEFLVSFYNNEISEKSEIFDDQFSVERPDGSNFTLKIRSTKLEDSAMYFCASSEPRGETQYFGPGTRLLVL.

Ten or more counts support this clonotype. V usage is TRBV4-1 and J usage is TRBJ2-2; D may be TRBD1 or TRBD2 (6 bases each). Germline assignment: CDR1 MGHRA and CDR2 YSYEKL. The V gene lost 3 bases and the J gene lost 1 base, with 15 bases spanning the gap. The CDR3 has 17 amino acids. CDR3 region: CASSHPRGRKNTGELFF. In DNA, the CDR3 is TGCGCCAGCAGCCACCCCCGGGGGCGGAAGAACACCGGGGAGCTGTTTTTT.

This clonotype was observed a handful of times. The genes are TRBV5-4 and TRBJ2-7; 7 nucleotides align to TRBD1. The CDR3 is 15 amino acids. V was pared by 3 bases and J by 0 bases, with 6 bases of the junction left unmatched. Per germline, CDR1 SGHNT and CDR2 YYREEE (reference sequence). CDR3 loop: CASSSTWTGSYEQYF. The DNA for the CDR3 is TGTGCCAGCAGCTCTACTTGGACAGGCTCCTACGAGCAGTACTTC.

This clonotype was seen a handful of times. V usage is TRBV6-5 and J usage is TRBJ2-4, with D possibly TRBD2 on 5 matching bases. The V gene's germline CDR1 is MNHEY and CDR2 SVGAGI. This CDR3 is 10 amino acids long. Between the trimmed V and J ends, which lost 8 bases and 6 bases, there was a span of 5 bases. CDR3 DNA: TGTGCCAGCGGAGGAAACATTCAGTACTTC. This codes for CASGGNIQYF.

This clonotype has ten or more counts. The V call is TRBV6-2 or TRBV6-3, the J call TRBJ2-1; 11 bases map to TRBD2. The germline V gene has CDR1 MNHEY and CDR2 SVGEGT. Trimming cost V 5 bases and J 0 bases; bases outside gene matches: 15. This CDR3 has 20 amino acids. CDR3 in amino acids: CASSLPSGGFYLSSYNEQFF. CDR3 sequence (DNA): TGTGCCAGCAGTCTCCCTAGCGGGGGGTTTTACCTAAGCTCCTACAATGAGCAGTTCTTC.

This clonotype has ten or more counts. V usage is TRBV10-3 and J usage is TRBJ1-5; D is unclear. V lost 2 bases and J 5 bases, leaving 4 bases between the germline ends. Germline CDR1 reads ENHRY; CDR2 reads SYGVKD. The CDR3 is 12 residues long. In nucleotides, the CDR3 is TGTGCCATCAGTGAGGTGGATCAGCCCCAGCATTTT. This gives the protein CAISEVDQPQHF.

This clonotype was detected only a few times. V usage is TRBV7-6 and J usage is TRBJ1-1; no definite D call. Germline CDR1 SGHVS, CDR2 FNYEAQ. V shed 5 bases and J shed 7 bases, with 14 bases lying between them. The CDR3 extends over 13 amino acids. The CDR3 protein is CASSQAGVSEAFF. The DNA for the CDR3 is TGTGCCAGCAGCCAAGCCGGGGTGAGTGAAGCTTTCTTT.